The rows below give T cell receptor beta chains drawn from one sample of a study of identical twins. TCRdb re-called the 5' RACE reads through MiXCR, storing one row per CDR3 protein. This repertoire shows approximately 600,000 distinct CDR3 sequences, 7.1% found once; its top ten account for roughly 1.5%. Separately, the same data were catalogued under a study of yellow fever vaccine responses in identical twins.

Sequenced material: PBMCs. The source of these receptors is a woman aged 18-30 years in good health. The CDR3 runs from the conserved cysteine through the conserved F or W. A D gene is named only where the DNA matches it firmly. Clone sizes are given selectively: once, few, many, or a class where the clone is expanded.

d_gene: NA; abundance: few; j_gene: TRBJ2-5; v_gene: TRBV12-3/TRBV12-4; CDR3nt: TGTGCCAGCAGCTCCCCCTACTTGAGACAAGAGACCCAGTACTTC; CDR3aa: CASSSPYLRQETQYF
d_gene: TRBD2; abundance: few; j_gene: TRBJ2-3; v_gene: TRBV4-1; CDR3nt: TGCGCCAGCAGCCACCAGCCGGACGTAGCGGGGGTAAATACGCAGTATTTT; CDR3aa: CASSHQPDVAGVNTQYF
d_gene: TRBD2; abundance: NA; j_gene: TRBJ2-3; v_gene: TRBV5-1; CDR3nt: TGCGCCAGCAGCCCGGCCACCACTAGCGGGCTTAGCACAGATACGCAGTATTTT; CDR3aa: CASSPATTSGLSTDTQYF
d_gene: TRBD1; abundance: NA; j_gene: TRBJ2-1; v_gene: TRBV12-3/TRBV12-4; CDR3nt: TGTGCCAGCAGTGGACAGGGGGCGAACAATGAGCAGTTCTTC; CDR3aa: CASSGQGANNEQFF
d_gene: TRBD1; abundance: few; j_gene: TRBJ1-6; v_gene: TRBV15; CDR3nt: TGTGCCACCAGCAGGACAGGGTTTAATAATTCACCCCTCCACTTT; CDR3aa: CATSRTGFNNSPLHF
d_gene: TRBD1; abundance: few; j_gene: TRBJ1-1; v_gene: TRBV6-1; CDR3nt: TGTGCCAGCAGTACCCAGGACAGGCAAGAAGCTTTCTTT; CDR3aa: CASSTQDRQEAFF
d_gene: TRBD2; abundance: NA; j_gene: TRBJ2-3; v_gene: TRBV6-1; CDR3nt: TGTGCCAGCAGGAGACCGGGGACTAGCGGCGATACGCAGTATTTT; CDR3aa: CASRRPGTSGDTQYF
d_gene: NA; abundance: many; j_gene: TRBJ1-2; v_gene: TRBV2; CDR3nt: TGTGCCAGCAGTAGGGGCCGGGAGAACTATGGCTACACCTTC; CDR3aa: CASSRGRENYGYTF
d_gene: NA; abundance: many; j_gene: TRBJ2-2; v_gene: TRBV28; CDR3nt: TGTGCCAGCAGTACATATTGGAGGGGTTTTCACACCGGGGAGCTGTTTTTT; CDR3aa: CASSTYWRGFHTGELFF
d_gene: NA; abundance: many; j_gene: TRBJ2-6; v_gene: TRBV7-9; CDR3nt: TGTGCCAGCAGTCTCCCCGCTGGGGCCAACGTCCTGACTTTC; CDR3aa: CASSLPAGANVLTF
d_gene: TRBD1; abundance: many; j_gene: TRBJ2-2; v_gene: TRBV7-9; CDR3nt: TGTGCCAGCAGCGATACAGGGGGCACCGGGGAGCTGTTTTTT; CDR3aa: CASSDTGGTGELFF
d_gene: TRBD2; abundance: many; j_gene: TRBJ2-7; v_gene: TRBV6-1; CDR3nt: TGTGCCAGCAGGCCCTGGGGCCTAGCGGATCAATCCTACGAGCAGTACTTC; CDR3aa: CASRPWGLADQSYEQYF
d_gene: NA; abundance: many; j_gene: TRBJ1-1; v_gene: TRBV12-3/TRBV12-4; CDR3nt: TGTGCCAGCAGTTTAGGCGCTTACACTGAAGCTTTCTTT; CDR3aa: CASSLGAYTEAFF
d_gene: TRBD2; abundance: NA; j_gene: TRBJ2-7; v_gene: TRBV20-1; CDR3nt: TGCAGTGCTAGAGCCTGGGGGACTAGCTTCGACGAGCAGTACTTC; CDR3aa: CSARAWGTSFDEQYF
d_gene: TRBD2; abundance: NA; j_gene: TRBJ2-1; v_gene: TRBV6-2/TRBV6-3; CDR3nt: TGTGCCAGCAGTTACCCTAGCACGAGAAGTAGCGGGAGGACCTACAATGAGCAGTTCTTC; CDR3aa: CASSYPSTRSSGRTYNEQFF
d_gene: NA; abundance: NA; j_gene: TRBJ2-3; v_gene: TRBV5-1; CDR3nt: TGCGCCAGCAGCTTGGTGCCTAGCGACGGAACAGATACGCAGTATTTT; CDR3aa: CASSLVPSDGTDTQYF
d_gene: NA; abundance: NA; j_gene: TRBJ2-4; v_gene: TRBV18; CDR3nt: TGTGCCAGCTCACAGGTATCACAGGGTTTGAGTATTCAGTACTTC; CDR3aa: CASSQVSQGLSIQYF
d_gene: NA; abundance: NA; j_gene: TRBJ1-6; v_gene: TRBV9; CDR3nt: TGTGCCAGCAGCGTAGCTGCAACGTATAATTCACCCCTCCACTTT; CDR3aa: CASSVAATYNSPLHF
d_gene: TRBD2; abundance: few; j_gene: TRBJ2-2; v_gene: TRBV7-8; CDR3nt: TGTGCCAGCAGCCCCTCCCCTAGCGGTAACACCGGGGAGCTGTTTTTT; CDR3aa: CASSPSPSGNTGELFF
d_gene: NA; abundance: many; j_gene: TRBJ2-3; v_gene: TRBV4-1; CDR3nt: TGCGCCAGCAGCCAAGCGACCCTCCTATTATCCACAGATACGCAGTATTTT; CDR3aa: CASSQATLLLSTDTQYF
d_gene: NA; abundance: NA; j_gene: TRBJ1-1; v_gene: TRBV6-5; CDR3nt: TGTGCCAGCAGTTACGGAGTGGGAAGCACTGAAGCTTTCTTT; CDR3aa: CASSYGVGSTEAFF
d_gene: NA; abundance: many; j_gene: TRBJ2-1; v_gene: TRBV7-9; CDR3nt: TGTGCCAGCAGCCCCCGGGACAAATACAATGAGCAGTTCTTC; CDR3aa: CASSPRDKYNEQFF
d_gene: NA; abundance: few; j_gene: TRBJ2-5; v_gene: TRBV5-1; CDR3nt: TGCGCCAGCAGCTTGGTAGTTGGGGTTCCCCCAGAGACCCAGTACTTC; CDR3aa: CASSLVVGVPPETQYF
d_gene: NA; abundance: few; j_gene: TRBJ2-4; v_gene: TRBV27; CDR3nt: TGTGCCAGCAGTCCTGGAACAGTCCTAGCCAAAAACATTCAGTACTTC; CDR3aa: CASSPGTVLAKNIQYF
d_gene: NA; abundance: few; j_gene: TRBJ2-7; v_gene: TRBV29-1; CDR3nt: TGCAGCGTTGGGGGGGCCACTCCCTACGAGCAGTACTTC; CDR3aa: CSVGGATPYEQYF
d_gene: NA; abundance: many; j_gene: TRBJ1-2; v_gene: TRBV4-1; CDR3nt: TGCGCCAGCAGCGATAACAGCGGCGCTAACTATGGCTACACCTTC; CDR3aa: CASSDNSGANYGYTF
d_gene: TRBD1; abundance: NA; j_gene: TRBJ1-2; v_gene: TRBV20-1; CDR3nt: TGCAGTTCCAGGGGCAGGGGGCGTTTGTACGGCTACACCTTC; CDR3aa: CSSRGRGRLYGYTF
d_gene: NA; abundance: NA; j_gene: TRBJ2-1; v_gene: TRBV2; CDR3nt: TGTGCCAGCAGTGCAAAGATGGGGTATGAGCAGTTCTTC; CDR3aa: CASSAKMGYEQFF
d_gene: TRBD1; abundance: NA; j_gene: TRBJ2-3; v_gene: TRBV6-1; CDR3nt: TGTGCCAGCAACAGGGGGGTCTTCACAGATACGCAGTATTTT; CDR3aa: CASNRGVFTDTQYF
d_gene: TRBD1; abundance: few; j_gene: TRBJ1-2; v_gene: TRBV6-1; CDR3nt: TGTGCCAGCAGGGGCGGACAGGGCATGCGGGGCTACACCTTC; CDR3aa: CASRGGQGMRGYTF
d_gene: TRBD2; abundance: NA; j_gene: TRBJ2-1; v_gene: TRBV3-1; CDR3nt: TGTGCCAGCAGCCGCTTACTAGCGGGAACCTACAATGAGCAGTTCTTC; CDR3aa: CASSRLLAGTYNEQFF
d_gene: TRBD1; abundance: NA; j_gene: TRBJ2-7; v_gene: TRBV24-1; CDR3nt: TGTGCCGCCAGTGATCGGGACAGGGGGCTTGGCGAGCAGTACTTC; CDR3aa: CAASDRDRGLGEQYF
d_gene: NA; abundance: few; j_gene: TRBJ2-2; v_gene: TRBV10-3; CDR3nt: TGTGCCATCAGTATTTTCTCAATAGAGGACACCGGGGAGCTGTTTTTT; CDR3aa: CAISIFSIEDTGELFF
d_gene: TRBD2; abundance: few; j_gene: TRBJ2-7; v_gene: TRBV20-1; CDR3nt: TGCAGTGCTAGAAGACTAGCGGGAGGTTACTCCTACGAGCAGTACTTC; CDR3aa: CSARRLAGGYSYEQYF
d_gene: TRBD2; abundance: few; j_gene: TRBJ2-1; v_gene: TRBV24-1; CDR3nt: TGTGCCACCAGCCCCTCCTCCACTAGCGGGGGTTACAATGAGCAGTTCTTC; CDR3aa: CATSPSSTSGGYNEQFF
d_gene: NA; abundance: NA; j_gene: TRBJ2-5; v_gene: TRBV7-7; CDR3nt: TGTGCCAGCAGCTTAGGTTTCCCACAAGAGACCCAGTACTTC; CDR3aa: CASSLGFPQETQYF
d_gene: TRBD2; abundance: few; j_gene: TRBJ2-2; v_gene: TRBV12-3/TRBV12-4; CDR3nt: TGTGCCAGCCTTCCGGGGGGGCCGTTGAGAACCGGGGAGCTGTTTTTT; CDR3aa: CASLPGGPLRTGELFF
d_gene: NA; abundance: few; j_gene: TRBJ2-1; v_gene: TRBV24-1; CDR3nt: TGTGCCACCAGTTTAGGAGGCCAGACGAATTCCTACAATGAGCAGTTCTTC; CDR3aa: CATSLGGQTNSYNEQFF
d_gene: NA; abundance: NA; j_gene: TRBJ1-1; v_gene: TRBV5-6; CDR3nt: TGTGCCAGCAGCTTGGCCTACGGGGGCGATACTGAAGCTTTCTTT; CDR3aa: CASSLAYGGDTEAFF
d_gene: TRBD2; abundance: many; j_gene: TRBJ2-2; v_gene: TRBV4-1; CDR3nt: TGCGCCAGCAGCCAAGTGATTAGCGGGACTGGTACCGGGGAGCTGTTTTTT; CDR3aa: CASSQVISGTGTGELFF
d_gene: NA; abundance: NA; j_gene: TRBJ2-3; v_gene: TRBV20-1; CDR3nt: TGCAGTCAGGTGGCGGGGACCCGCACAGATACGCAGTATTTT; CDR3aa: CSQVAGTRTDTQYF
d_gene: TRBD1; abundance: NA; j_gene: TRBJ1-5; v_gene: TRBV6-1; CDR3nt: TGTGCCAGCAGAGAAACAGGGGGCACTCAGCCCCAGCATTTT; CDR3aa: CASRETGGTQPQHF